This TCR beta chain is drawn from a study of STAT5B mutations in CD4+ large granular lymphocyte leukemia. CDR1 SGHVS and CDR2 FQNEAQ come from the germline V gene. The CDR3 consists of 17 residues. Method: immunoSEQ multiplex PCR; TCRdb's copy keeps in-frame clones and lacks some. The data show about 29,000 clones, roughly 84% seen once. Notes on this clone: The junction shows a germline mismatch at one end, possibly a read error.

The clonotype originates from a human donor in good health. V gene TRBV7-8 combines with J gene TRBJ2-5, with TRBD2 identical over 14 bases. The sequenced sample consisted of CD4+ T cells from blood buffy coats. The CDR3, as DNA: TGTGCCAGCAGCCTAGCGACTAGCGGGGGGGCCTCGGAGACCCAGTACTTC. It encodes CASSLATSGGASETQYF.